This TCR beta chain was captured by sequencing in a study of T cell changes during pregnancy in multiple sclerosis. The length of the CDR3 is 14 residues. Trimming cost V 4 bases and J 5 bases; bases outside gene matches: 6. The germline V gene encodes CDR1 MRHNA and CDR2 SNTAGT. Sequencing was performed with immunoSEQ multiplex PCR; in TCRdb, only in-frame clones are kept and a portion is missing. In the table there are about 57,000 clones, about nine tenths of which are singletons. This specimen consisted of peripheral blood, obtained in the first trimester of pregnancy. This receptor was obtained from a female donor in good health, enrolled as a control in a pregnancy study. The gene calls are TRBV6-4 and TRBJ1-1; the match to TRBD1 covers 8 bases. The chain's CDR3 is CASSAQGALTEAFF. DNA of the CDR3: TGTGCCAGCAGTGCCCAGGGGGCGCTTACTGAAGCTTTCTTT.